This T cell receptor beta chain was observed in a study of metastatic and nonmetastatic thyroid tumors. No treatment had been given to any patient before thyroid surgery. This clone was detected ten times or more. A much larger clone differs by one base, so this may be a read error. TCRdb re-analyzed the PCR reads using MiXCR. The profile shows approximately 2,000 clones, over 9.5% of them singletons. In germline, CDR1 is SGHAT, CDR2 FQNNGV. The CDR3 is 14 residues long. The source of this sequence is a female donor with papillary thyroid cancer or a benign thyroid nodule (not recorded which). Some clones in this sample may be carry-over from other donors' samples. The chain employs TRBV11-2 and TRBJ1-2; possible D gene TRBD1, 5 bases. Sequenced: tumor tissue. DNA of the CDR3: TGTGTCAGCAGCTTACCCGGGGCCAGCGGGGGCTACACCTTC. Amino acid sequence: CVSSLPGASGGYTF.